The clone carrying this T cell receptor (beta chain) was observed a few times. Antigen unknown. These data come from a study of T-cell memory formation after mild COVID-19. On the study more broadly: Most TCR clusters belonged to a single donor.

Researchers used 5'RACE with constant-segment primers to make TCR alpha and TCR beta cDNA libraries that carry sample barcodes and UMIs. TCRdb reprocessed the 5' RACE reads with MiXCR, giving one entry per CDR3 protein. The sample has 250,000 to 300,000 distinct CDR3 sequences, roughly 15% seen once. V gave up 0 bases and J gave up 1 base, with 8 bases separating them. The CDR3 is 15 residues long. Germline V gene data show CDR1 as SGHRS and CDR2 as YFSETQ. General study results and limits: The pre-infection memory compartment contained some responding clones, suggesting cross-reactive memory joined. Contracting CD4+ clones lay largely in CM and EM, with CD8+ ones residing in EMRA.

The sequence was obtained from a man in his late teens or twenties who had mild COVID-19 (a few samples of this study predate the infection). Cell type and time point are not known. The chain carries TRBV5-1 and TRBJ1-5; D uncertain. The sample comprised PBMCs or a T cell subset sorted from them (not recorded which). The CDR3 nucleotides read TGCGCCAGCAGCTTGGCCCCGGGGAGCAATCAGCCCCAGCATTTT. It codes for CASSLAPGSNQPQHF.